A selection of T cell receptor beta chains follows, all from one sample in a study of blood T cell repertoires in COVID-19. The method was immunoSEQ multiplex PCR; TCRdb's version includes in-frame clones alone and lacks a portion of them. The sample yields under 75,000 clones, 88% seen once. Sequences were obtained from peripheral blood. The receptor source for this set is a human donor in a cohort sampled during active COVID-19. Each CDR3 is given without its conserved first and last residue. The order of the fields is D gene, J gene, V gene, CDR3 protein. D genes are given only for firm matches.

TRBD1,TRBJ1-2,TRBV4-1,ASSHAGQGGGYT
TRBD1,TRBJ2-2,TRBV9,ASSVQGQVGQRAGELF
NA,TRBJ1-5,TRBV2,ASKTPRTVNQPQH
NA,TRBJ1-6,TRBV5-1,ASSSGANSPLH
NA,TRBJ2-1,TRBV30,AWSRGSSPYNEQF
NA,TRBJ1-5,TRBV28,ASSSGTPNQSHQPQH
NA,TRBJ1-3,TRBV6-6,ASAGSSNTIY
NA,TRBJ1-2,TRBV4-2,ASSQDNAGDGYT
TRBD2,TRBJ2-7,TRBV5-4,ASSWGQARGNSYEQY
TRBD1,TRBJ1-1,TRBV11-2,ASSLGVRGGAAEAF
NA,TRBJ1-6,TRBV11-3,ASSWNQGRSASYNSPLH
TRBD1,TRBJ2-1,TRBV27,ASSLSWDRRSPEQF
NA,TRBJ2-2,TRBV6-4,ASSAGETGELF
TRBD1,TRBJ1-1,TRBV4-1,ASSPRGRATEAF
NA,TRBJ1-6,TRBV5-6,ASSSQGSPLH
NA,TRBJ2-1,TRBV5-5,ASSVDPRNEQF
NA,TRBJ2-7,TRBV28,ASSSRGEQY
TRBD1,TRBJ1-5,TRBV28,ASSLWTGPGQPQH
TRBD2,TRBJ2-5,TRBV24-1,ATSDFLSGNQETQY
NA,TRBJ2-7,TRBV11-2,ASSLGATAYEQY
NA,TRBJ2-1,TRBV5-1,ASSLGQWNEQF
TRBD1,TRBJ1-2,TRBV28,ASDRGLYGYT
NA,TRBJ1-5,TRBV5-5,ASSLLEGMGPQH
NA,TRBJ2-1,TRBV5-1,ASSLVQGKLNEQF
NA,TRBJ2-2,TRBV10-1,ASSPTRNTGELF
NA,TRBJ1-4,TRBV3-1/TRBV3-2,ASSQDMGRGEKLF
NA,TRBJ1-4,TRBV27,ASSSRGEKLF
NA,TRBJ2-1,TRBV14,ASSPLGRGGLNEQF
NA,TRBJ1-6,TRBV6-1,ASSEARGGFLNSPLH
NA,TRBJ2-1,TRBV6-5,ASRPGHTQNEQF
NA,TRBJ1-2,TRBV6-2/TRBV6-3,ASSLGGYGYT
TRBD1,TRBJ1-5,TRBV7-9,ASSSQGDRNQPQH
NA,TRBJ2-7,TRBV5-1,ASSIDRSSYEQY
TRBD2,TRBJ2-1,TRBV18,ASSPPGLAENNEQF
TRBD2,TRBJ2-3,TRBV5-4,ASSLYSGGDTQY
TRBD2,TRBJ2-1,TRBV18,ASSQSVTSGRANEQF
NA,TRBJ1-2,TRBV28,ASSQNKNYGYT
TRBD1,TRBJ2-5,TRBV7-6,ASSRRQGRETQY
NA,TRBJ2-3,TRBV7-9,ASSLFGFTSTDTQY
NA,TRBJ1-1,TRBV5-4,ASSGIIRGGDTEAF
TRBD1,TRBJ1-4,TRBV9,ASSVGTGGDEKLF
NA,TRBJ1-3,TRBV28,ASSLVGVAGNTIY
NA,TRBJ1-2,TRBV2,AKGSGQYYGYT
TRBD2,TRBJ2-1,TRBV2,AIVFSGRAKNEQF
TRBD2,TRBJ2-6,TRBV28,ASRTFGRSGANVLT
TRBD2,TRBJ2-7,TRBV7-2,ASSLSSGNSYEQY
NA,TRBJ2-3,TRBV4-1,ASSPVGASTDTQY